The TCR beta chain under discussion was sequenced for a study of shared clonotypes between healthy human individuals. Looking at the study overall: A couple of female and a few male donors aged 18 to 49 were enrolled.

Using immunoSEQ multiplex PCR, the repertoire was profiled, and TCRdb retains in-frame clones only, with some absent. The sample comprises 2 million or so clones, about 95% of which are singletons, and around 0.13% rests with the top ten. This CDR3 has 15 residues. CDR1 is MDHEN, CDR2 SYDVKM, per germline. The V and J ends lost 2 bases and 7 bases, in that order; junction bases with no gene match: 6. The chain combines TRBV28 with TRBJ2-7, with TRBD1 identical over 12 bases. The source of this sequence is a man between 18 and 29 years old in good health. Sequenced sample: naive CD4+ T cells sorted from blood. Subset given: CD45RA+ positively selected. The CDR3 protein is CASSLEWDRGREQYF. The CDR3 DNA reads TGTGCCAGCAGTTTAGAGTGGGACAGGGGGCGTGAGCAGTACTTC.